This TCR beta chain was found in a study of CD8+ T cells in alopecia areata. This clone was counted only a few times. Extraction and reverse transcription of RNA yielded cDNA as the sequencing template. The repertoire was sequenced with immunoSEQ multiplex PCR; TCRdb's copy has only in-frame clones and lacks some. The data hold 100,000 to 150,000 clones, with around 50% observed a single time. The V end lost 7 bases, the J end lost 7 bases, and 17 bases lay between the germline ends. The CDR3 is made up of 14 amino acids. CDR1 and CDR2 (germline): MNHEY, SMNVEV (reference sequence). Sequencing was performed on NKG2D-low CD8+ T cells sorted from blood. This chain links TRBV27 with TRBJ2-1; D is possibly TRBD2 (6 bases). This clonotype was obtained from a human donor with alopecia areata. Written as DNA, the CDR3 is TGTGCCAGCATCCCCCGGGGGTCCAAGAATGAGCAGTTCTTC. Its translation: CASIPRGSKNEQFF.